A single sample gave rise to the 28 T cell receptor beta chains below, sequenced in a study of Graves' ophthalmopathy and Graves' hyperthyroidism. Amplification of TCR beta CDR3 regions used RNA transcripts. First-round RT-PCR with HTBI primers preceded a second-round multiplex PCR. TCRdb called the multiplex PCR reads again in MiXCR, with one record for every CDR3 protein. The sample holds about 740,000 distinct CDR3 sequences; roughly 40% are singletons and the top ten take 40% to 45%. The sequenced sample was peripheral blood. Receptors originate from an adult man with Graves' ophthalmopathy.

This clonotype has more than one count but fewer than ten. CDR3 sequence (DNA): TGCAGTGCTCTAGACAGGGGTGGTGAAGCTTTCTTT. Translation gives CSALDRGGEAFF. V and J are TRBV20-1 and TRBJ1-1; 8 nucleotides match TRBD1. J gave up 7 bases and V 5 bases, and 6 bases lay outside the gene matches. The V gene's germline CDR1 is DFQATT and CDR2 SNEGSKA (reference sequence). The CDR3 length is 12 residues.

Of note for this clonotype: Relative to the germline gene, one junction end is altered; a read error may explain this. V and J are TRBV10-2 and TRBJ1-5; 7 positions match TRBD1. CDR1 WSHSY and CDR2 SAAADI come from the germline V gene. This CDR3 contains 15 residues. CDR3 residues: CASSPVDRVSQPQHF. The CDR3, as DNA: TGTGCCAGCAGTCCGGTAGACAGGGTATCTCAGCCCCAGCATTTT.

Concerning this clonotype itself: One junction end does not reproduce the germline sequence, and a read error may be involved. The gene calls are TRBV10-3 and TRBJ2-7; perhaps TRBD1 as D (5 bases). Germline CDR1 ENHRY, CDR2 SYGVKD. The CDR3 is made up of 13 amino acids. Here the CDR3 DNA reads TGTGCCAGCAGTTACGCAGGGATCTACGAGCAGTACTTC. This translates into CASSYAGIYEQYF.

This clonotype has more than one count but fewer than ten. The genes are TRBV12-3 or TRBV12-4 and TRBJ1-2; D gene uncertain. Trimming shortened V by 2 bases and J by 5 bases, and 6 bases separated the two germline ends. There are 12 residues in the CDR3. The CDR3 sequence: CASSLQIYGYTF. For the CDR3, the DNA is TGTGCCAGCAGTTTACAAATATATGGCTACACCTTC.

This chain connects TRBV10-3 to TRBJ1-2, with D possibly being TRBD1 (5 bases). The ends were cut back, 6 bases at V and 12 bases at J, with 17 bases in the middle. The germline V gene has CDR1 ENHRY and CDR2 SYGVKD. This CDR3 has 12 amino acids. The CDR3 coding sequence is TGTGCCATCAGCGGCCAGGGTATAGTCCACACCTTC. This encodes CAISGQGIVHTF.

The chain couples TRBV7-2 to TRBJ2-5, with D possibly being TRBD1 (6 bases). Deletions cut 2 bases from V and 4 bases from J, with 11 bases between. The CDR3 totals 14 residues. Germline V gene lookup returns CDR1 SGHTA and CDR2 FQGNSA. CDR3 amino acids: CASSLQGWPETQYF. As DNA, the CDR3 is TGTGCCAGCAGCTTACAGGGGTGGCCAGAGACCCAGTACTTC.

This clonotype has ten or more counts. V gene TRBV4-1 combines with J gene TRBJ2-5, with 14 bases identical to TRBD2. V was pared by 6 bases and J by 0 bases, with 3 bases of the junction left unmatched. The CDR3 covers 16 residues. Germline lookup yields CDR1 MGHRA and CDR2 YSYEKL. The CDR3, as DNA: TGCGCCAGCAGTCGGACTAGCGGGAGGTACCAAGAGACCCAGTACTTC. Its protein product is CASSRTSGRYQETQYF.

This clonotype occurred a few times. This chain joins TRBV12-3 or TRBV12-4 and TRBJ2-7; TRBD1 aligns across 11 bases. The CDR3 runs 14 residues. J lost 2 bases, V lost 6 bases, and 3 bases had no gene match. The DNA for the CDR3 is TGTGCCAGCAGGAAGGGACAGGGGGCCTACGAGCAGTACTTC. This encodes CASRKGQGAYEQYF.

This clonotype was seen at least ten times. The J gene is TRBJ2-7, the V gene TRBV20-1; 10 positions agree with TRBD2. V lost 4 bases to trimming and J lost 6 bases; unmatched junction nucleotides: 3. The length of the CDR3 is 12 residues. Germline-derived CDR1 and CDR2 are DFQATT and SNEGSKA (reference sequence). The CDR3 protein is CSATSGSREQYF. The CDR3 nucleotides are TGCAGTGCTACTAGCGGGAGTCGCGAGCAGTACTTC.

This clonotype turned up a few times. The J gene is TRBJ1-5, the V gene TRBV5-5, with 7 bases lining up with TRBD1. The CDR3 runs 16 residues. Germline trimming cut 4 bases from V and 3 bases from J; bases unmatched to any gene: 10. CDR1 and CDR2 from the germline V gene are SGHKS and YYEKEE (reference sequence). The CDR3 coding sequence is TGTGCCAGCAGCCAGGGGGTGAGGATCCTCAATCAGCCCCAGCATTTT. It encodes CASSQGVRILNQPQHF.

The chain is built from TRBV20-1 and TRBJ2-7, with 7 bases fitting TRBD1. Germline V gene lookup returns CDR1 DFQATT and CDR2 SNEGSKA (reference sequence). The CDR3 is 14 residues long. V lost 3 bases, J lost 1 base, and 6 bases stayed unmatched. CDR3 nucleotide sequence: TGCAGTGCTAGCAGAACAGGGGAGTCCTACGAGCAGTACTTC. Translation gives CSASRTGESYEQYF.

This clonotype was counted a few times. The chain is built from TRBV10-2 and TRBJ2-7; a possible D gene is TRBD2 (5 bases). With 4 bases removed from V and 2 bases from J, the gap between germline ends came to 21 bases. CDR3 length equals 17 residues. Germline CDR1 and CDR2: WSHSY and SAAADI. The CDR3 DNA follows: TGCGCCAGCAGTGGGGCGGGCGCTTGGACTGACCCCTACGAGCAGTACTTC. Its protein product is CASSGAGAWTDPYEQYF.

The V call is TRBV7-2, the J call TRBJ2-7; 9 bases agree with TRBD2. Germline CDR1 reads SGHTA; CDR2 reads FQGNSA. CDR3 length: 15 residues. Unmatched junction bases numbered 5, after V lost 5 bases and J lost 0 bases. CDR3 DNA: TGTGCCAGCAGCCCGGGACTAGCTCCCTCCTACGAGCAGTACTTC. It encodes CASSPGLAPSYEQYF.

The chain has TRBV25-1 and TRBJ2-7; TRBD1 agrees at 7 bases. Trimming cost V 7 bases and J 0 bases; bases outside gene matches: 6. The V gene's germline CDR1 is MGHDK and CDR2 SYGVNS. CDR3 length: 14 residues. The CDR3 loop is CASIRAGGSYEQYF. CDR3 DNA sequence: TGTGCCAGCATCCGGGCAGGGGGCTCCTACGAGCAGTACTTC.

The chain carries TRBV7-9 and TRBJ1-2, with TRBD1 matching over 8 bases. J lost 5 bases, V lost 4 bases, and 9 bases had no gene match. Per the germline V gene, CDR1 is SEHNR and CDR2 is FQNEAQ (reference sequence). The CDR3 runs to 15 residues. This CDR3 is CASSYIGTGAYGYTF. CDR3 nucleotides: TGTGCCAGCAGCTATATCGGGACAGGAGCATATGGCTACACCTTC.

The rearrangement links TRBV6-1 to TRBJ1-2, with D perhaps matching TRBD1 (6 bases). The germline V gene encodes CDR1 MNHNS and CDR2 SASEGT. The CDR3 has 10 amino acids. V was clipped by 10 bases and J by 11 bases, with 14 bases between them. Written as DNA, the CDR3 is TGTGCCACAGGGGACGGAGGGTACACCTTC. This translates into CATGDGGYTF.

This clonotype has more than one count but fewer than ten. CDR3 bases: TGCAGTGCTCCGGTGGGTACGGACCACTACGAGCAGTACTTC. Its protein is CSAPVGTDHYEQYF. The chain combines TRBV20-1 with TRBJ2-7; no firm D call. V lost 5 bases and J 3 bases, leaving 17 bases between the germline ends. In germline, CDR1 is DFQATT, CDR2 SNEGSKA (reference sequence). The CDR3 is made up of 14 amino acids.

The table lists this clonotype with a few counts. The rearrangement links TRBV14 to TRBJ1-2; D is undetermined. Germline values: CDR1 SGHDN, CDR2 FVKESK. The CDR3 loop spans 13 amino acids. Between the trimmed V and J ends, which lost 4 bases and 8 bases, there was a span of 14 bases. The CDR3 DNA sequence: TGTGCCAGCAGCCGGGTTGGAGGGCACGGCTACACCTTC. Translation gives CASSRVGGHGYTF. Together with reference TRBV14 and TRBJ1-2, the CDR3 gives the full variable domain: EAGVTQFPSHSVIEKGQTVTLRCDPISGHDNLYWYRRVMGKEIKFLLHFVKESKQDESGMPNNRFLAERTGGTYSTLKVQPAELEDSGVYFCASSRVGGHGYTFGSGTRLTVV.

In its sample, this clonotype was seen a few times. The gene calls are TRBV7-3 and TRBJ1-4; D might be TRBD1 (5 bases). Trimming cost V 8 bases and J 5 bases, with 12 bases left between them. Germline loops: CDR1 SGHTA, CDR2 FQGTGA. The length of the CDR3 is 13 residues. The CDR3 here is CASARARNEKLFF. The CDR3 bases are TGTGCCAGCGCCAGGGCTCGGAATGAAAAACTGTTTTTT.

This clonotype was detected only once. The genes are TRBV2 and TRBJ1-2; D uncertain. Germline loops: CDR1 SNHLY, CDR2 FYNNEI. The CDR3 runs to 15 residues. Trimming left V 5 bases short and J 2 bases short, with 15 bases between. This CDR3 reads CASSYSRVPNYGYTF. The CDR3 nucleotides are TGTGCCAGCAGTTACTCGAGGGTTCCCAACTATGGCTACACCTTC. The full variable domain, its missing parts supplied by reference TRBV2 and TRBJ1-2, is EPEVTQTPSHQVTQMGQEVILRCVPISNHLYFYWYRQILGQKVEFLVSFYNNEISEKSEIFDDQFSVERPDGSNFTLKIRSTKLEDSAMYFCASSYSRVPNYGYTFGSGTRLTVV.

V gene TRBV20-1 combines with J gene TRBJ2-2; D not resolved. Germline loops: CDR1 DFQATT, CDR2 SNEGSKA (reference sequence). V shed 0 bases and J shed 3 bases, with 5 bases lying between them. The CDR3 is 13 amino acids. CDR3 sequence (DNA): TGCAGTGCTAGAGATATGGACACCGGGGAGCTGTTTTTT. Protein product: CSARDMDTGELFF.

Only a few counts were recorded for this clonotype. The chain employs TRBV20-1 and TRBJ1-2; a weak D match, TRBD1 (6 bases). CDR1 and CDR2 (germline): DFQATT, SNEGSKA (reference sequence). The CDR3 consists of 13 residues. V lost 3 bases, J lost 7 bases, and 15 bases lay in between. In nucleotides, the CDR3 is TGCAGTGCTAGTTTAAGGGCAGGGGCTGGCTACACCTTC. This codes for CSASLRAGAGYTF.

The rearrangement uses TRBV10-3 and TRBJ1-1; D ambiguous. Germline assignment: CDR1 ENHRY and CDR2 SYGVKD. V was pared by 4 bases and J by 7 bases, with 10 bases between. CDR3 size: 12 residues. CDR3 DNA: TGTGCCATCAGTGGAGGTATCTTTGAAGCTTTCTTT. It specifies CAISGGIFEAFF.

The gene calls are TRBV19 and TRBJ2-2, with 8 bases that match TRBD1. From germline, CDR1 is LNHDA and CDR2 SQIVND (reference sequence). J was trimmed by 1 base and V by 3 bases; bases with no gene match: 13. This CDR3 region has 19 residues. As DNA, the CDR3 is TGTGCCAGTAGTATTCCCAGTGGCGACAGGGGATTGAACACCGGGGAGCTGTTTTTT. It encodes CASSIPSGDRGLNTGELFF.

This chain joins TRBV7-9 and TRBJ2-7; possibly TRBD2 for D (6 bases). V lost 1 base and J lost 6, with 13 bases in between. CDR1 is SEHNR, CDR2 FQNEAQ, per germline (reference sequence). This CDR3 has 14 amino acids. The CDR3 region has the DNA TGTGCCAGCAGCTTAGAGACTAGTCCGTTCGAGCAGTACTTC. Translated: CASSLETSPFEQYF.

This clonotype was counted at least ten times. The V gene is TRBV5-6, the J gene TRBJ1-1, with 8 positions matching TRBD1. Per the germline V gene, CDR1 is SGHDT and CDR2 is YYEEEE. The CDR3 totals 12 residues. Unmatched junction bases numbered 8, after V lost 4 bases and J lost 12 bases. DNA for the CDR3: TGTGCCAGCAGCCGGACAGGGCGCCTTCCTTTCTTT. It translates to CASSRTGRLPFF.

This clonotype was seen a few times. The V gene is TRBV19, the J gene TRBJ2-7; D might be TRBD2 (6 bases). This CDR3 is built from 15 residues. Germline CDR1 is LNHDA and CDR2 is SQIVND (reference sequence). V was shortened by 4 bases and J by 6 bases, with 19 bases between the two germline ends. In DNA form, the CDR3 reads TGTGCCAGTAGTAAGGCGGGGACTCGACCTTCCGAGCAGTACTTC. Translating gives CASSKAGTRPSEQYF.

The V gene is TRBV2, the J gene TRBJ1-5; D uncertain. The CDR3 covers 18 residues. Trimming took off 1 base at V and 2 bases at J, with 18 bases between the two ends. Germline-derived CDR1 and CDR2 are SNHLY and FYNNEI. CDR3 coding DNA: TGTGCCAGCAGTGAAGGTGCAGGCCGCGGGGATGGCAATCAGCCCCAGCATTTT. It translates to CASSEGAGRGDGNQPQHF. Combining the CDR3 with reference TRBV2 and TRBJ1-5 gives the whole variable domain EPEVTQTPSHQVTQMGQEVILRCVPISNHLYFYWYRQILGQKVEFLVSFYNNEISEKSEIFDDQFSVERPDGSNFTLKIRSTKLEDSAMYFCASSEGAGRGDGNQPQHFGDGTRLSIL.